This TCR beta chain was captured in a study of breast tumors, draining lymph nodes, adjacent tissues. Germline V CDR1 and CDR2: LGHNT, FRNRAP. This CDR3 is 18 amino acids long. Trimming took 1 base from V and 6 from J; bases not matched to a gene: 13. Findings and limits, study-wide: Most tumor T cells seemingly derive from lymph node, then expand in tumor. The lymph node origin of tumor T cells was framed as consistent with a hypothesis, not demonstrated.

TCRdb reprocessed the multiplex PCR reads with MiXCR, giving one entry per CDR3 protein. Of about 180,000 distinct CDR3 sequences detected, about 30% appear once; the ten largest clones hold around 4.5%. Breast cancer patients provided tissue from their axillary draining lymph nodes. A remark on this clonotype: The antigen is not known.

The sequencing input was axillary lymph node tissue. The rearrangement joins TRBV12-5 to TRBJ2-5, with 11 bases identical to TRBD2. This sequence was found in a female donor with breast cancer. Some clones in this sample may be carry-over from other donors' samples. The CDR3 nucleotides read TGTGCTAGTGGTTTGGCACCTCCTGGACTAGCGGGTTCGCAGACCCAGTACTTC. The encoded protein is CASGLAPPGLAGSQTQYF.